The 12 T cell receptor beta chains given below trace back to one sample, sequenced in a study of T cells in narcolepsy. The data were produced by immunoSEQ multiplex PCR, yet TCRdb's version contains in-frame clones alone and is incomplete. This table has 20,000 to 30,000 clones, 85% to 90% appearing once. Sequenced: CD45RA- memory CD4+ T cells from PBMCs. These receptors all come from a human donor with narcolepsy.

The chain employs TRBV4-2 and TRBJ2-1, with 11 bases identical to TRBD2. The CDR3 is 20 residues long. Trimming removed 4 bases from V and 2 bases from J; junction bases left unmatched: 16. CDR1 is LGHNA, CDR2 YNFKEQ, per germline. The CDR3 sequence is CASSRVTVAGGLGTYNEQFF. The DNA of the CDR3 is TGTGCCAGCAGCCGCGTAACCGTAGCGGGAGGGCTGGGCACCTACAATGAGCAGTTCTTC.

The chain employs TRBV5-1 and TRBJ2-1; 13 bases align to TRBD2. V dropped 1 base and J dropped 9; count of bases not matched to a gene: 10. The CDR3 is 17 residues long. From germline, CDR1 is SGHRS and CDR2 YFSETQ. CDR3 in DNA: TGCGCCAGCAGCTTGTGGACAGGACTAGCGGGAGAGGGTGAGCAGTTCTTC. It codes for CASSLWTGLAGEGEQFF.

V is TRBV5-1 and J is TRBJ2-5, with 10 bases aligning to TRBD1. The J call could be wrong; TRBJ2-7 is a better fit for the DNA end. Germline CDR1 is SGHRS and CDR2 is YFSETQ. The CDR3 has 19 residues. Here the CDR3 reads CASSLGQGAGLGPPYEQYF. CDR3 in DNA: TGCGCCAGCAGCTTGGGACAGGGGGCGGGTTTGGGCCCACCCTACGAGCAGTACTTC.

The CDR3: CATSRGARDAGTYEQYF. The CDR3 DNA follows: TGTGCCACCAGCAGAGGGGCCCGGGACGCGGGGACCTACGAGCAGTACTTC. The V call is TRBV15, the J call TRBJ2-7; a weak D match, TRBD2 (6 bases). Germline V lookup: CDR1 LNHNV, CDR2 YYDKDF (reference sequence). The ends were cut back, 1 base at V and 2 bases at J, with 18 bases in the middle. There are 17 residues in the CDR3. Filled out from reference TRBV15 and TRBJ2-7, the complete variable domain reads DAMVIQNPRYQVTQFGKPVTLSCSQTLNHNVMYWYQQKSSQAPKLLFHYYDKDFNNEADTPDNFQSRRPNTSFCFLDIRSPGLGDTAMYLCATSRGARDAGTYEQYFGPGTRLTVT.

The V gene is TRBV19, the J gene TRBJ1-5; perhaps TRBD1 as D (5 bases). Trimming removed 5 bases from V and 4 bases from J, with 9 bases in between. The CDR3 runs to 13 residues. Germline values: CDR1 LNHDA, CDR2 SQIVND (reference sequence). CDR3 sequence (DNA): TGTGCCAGTAGTCCAGGGCGGAATCAGCCCCAGCATTTT. It codes for CASSPGRNQPQHF.

V gene TRBV19 combines with J gene TRBJ1-1, with a tentative D call TRBD1 (6 bases). From germline, CDR1 is LNHDA and CDR2 SQIVND (reference sequence). The V and J ends lost 5 bases and 4 bases respectively, with 20 bases between them. This CDR3 has 16 amino acids. The CDR3 protein is CASSVRDKFWGTEAFF. The CDR3 region has the DNA TGTGCCAGTAGTGTACGGGACAAATTTTGGGGCACTGAAGCTTTCTTT.

The rearrangement joins TRBV5-6 to TRBJ1-6; weak D call: TRBD1 (6 bases). Trimming took off 4 bases at V and 5 bases at J, with 13 bases between the two ends. The CDR3 has 15 residues. The germline gives CDR1 SGHDT, CDR2 YYEEEE. The CDR3 sequence is CASSGDRRNNSPLHF. The CDR3 DNA reads TGTGCCAGCAGCGGAGACAGGAGGAATAATTCACCCCTCCACTTT. Together with reference TRBV5-6 and TRBJ1-6, the CDR3 gives the full variable domain: DAGVTQSPTHLIKTRGQQVTLRCSPKSGHDTVSWYQQALGQGPQFIFQYYEEEERQRGNFPDRFSGHQFPNYSSELNVNALLLGDSALYLCASSGDRRNNSPLHFGNGTRLTVT.

The chain uses TRBV2 and TRBJ2-7; TRBD2 is a possible D gene (5 bases). The CDR3 has 15 amino acids. V lost 6 bases, J lost 0 bases, and 15 bases lay in between. Per germline, CDR1 SNHLY and CDR2 FYNNEI. The CDR3, as DNA: TGTGCCAGCAGCCCCCGGAGCAGCGGCTCCTACGAGCAGTACTTC. The encoded protein is CASSPRSSGSYEQYF.

In this sample, this clone turned up once. This rearrangement joins TRBV11-2 to TRBJ2-1; 14 bases fit TRBD2. V dropped 3 bases and J dropped 9; count of bases not matched to a gene: 7. The CDR3 runs 16 residues. Germline V CDR1 and CDR2: SGHAT, FQNNGV. CDR3 region: CASSFQGLAGVGEQFF. In DNA form, the CDR3 reads TGTGCCAGCAGCTTCCAGGGACTAGCGGGAGTTGGTGAGCAGTTCTTC. Full variable domain (outside the CDR3, taken from reference TRBV11-2 and TRBJ2-1): EAGVAQSPRYKIIEKRQSVAFWCNPISGHATLYWYQQILGQGPKLLIQFQNNGVVDDSQLPKDRFSAERLKGVDSTLKIQPAKLEDSAVYLCASSFQGLAGVGEQFFGPGTRLTVL.

The V gene is TRBV15, the J gene TRBJ1-5, with TRBD1 matching 10 bases. The ends lost 5 bases at V and 7 bases at J; junction bases unmatched: 11. The CDR3 runs 16 residues. Germline V gives CDR1 LNHNV, CDR2 YYDKDF (reference sequence). This chain's CDR3 is CATSSPMGTGVQPQHF. In DNA, the CDR3 is TGTGCCACCAGCTCCCCAATGGGGACAGGGGTCCAGCCCCAGCATTTT. The full variable domain, its missing parts supplied by reference TRBV15 and TRBJ1-5, is DAMVIQNPRYQVTQFGKPVTLSCSQTLNHNVMYWYQQKSSQAPKLLFHYYDKDFNNEADTPDNFQSRRPNTSFCFLDIRSPGLGDTAMYLCATSSPMGTGVQPQHFGDGTRLSIL.

The chain carries TRBV19 and TRBJ2-7, with a weak D call TRBD1 (5 bases). The CDR3 contains 16 residues. Germline V gene sequence: CDR1 LNHDA, CDR2 SQIVND (reference sequence). V lost 5 bases to trimming and J lost 1 base, with 18 bases between them. In nucleotides, the CDR3 is TGTGCCAGTAGTCCAGGGATTCAAAAATTGTCCTACGAGCAGTACTTC. Its translation is CASSPGIQKLSYEQYF.

The chain couples TRBV28 to TRBJ1-1; 7 bases line up with TRBD1. The CDR3 loop spans 15 amino acids. J was trimmed by 5 bases and V by 7 bases; bases with no gene match: 13. Germline values: CDR1 MDHEN, CDR2 SYDVKM. The CDR3 loop reads CASNPMTGPGTEAFF. The CDR3 bases are TGTGCCAGCAACCCGATGACAGGGCCGGGGACTGAAGCTTTCTTT.